The rows below give T cell receptor beta chains drawn from one sample of a study of OX40 agonist ivuxolimab in advanced cancers. Sequenced by immunoSEQ multiplex PCR; TCRdb stores in-frame clones only, minus some. The sample yields fewer than 90,000 clones, around 86% seen once. Sequences were derived from CD4+ or CD8+ T cells sorted from blood, sampled in a trial of the OX40 agonist ivuxolimab. Receptors were obtained from an adult with an advanced solid tumor such as melanoma, head and neck, liver or kidney cancer. Both conserved end residues are part of each CDR3. D genes are given only for firm matches.

>15|TRBJ1-5|TRBV5-5|-
TGTGCCAGCAGCTTGGCTTTGGGGGCAAGTCAGCCCCAGCATTTT
CASSLALGASQPQHF
>14|TRBJ1-6|TRBV5-6|-
TGTGCCAGCAGCCCCCGGGAAATAGGTTCACCCCTCCACTTT
CASSPREIGSPLHF
>13|TRBJ1-1|TRBV7-3|-
TGTGCCAGCAGTCGGGGGCCTAACACTGAAGCTTTCTTT
CASSRGPNTEAFF
>18|TRBJ2-6|TRBV11-1|TRBD1
TGTGCCAGCAGCCGGACAGGCGTTTCGTTTTCTGGGGCCAACGTCCTGACTTTC
CASSRTGVSFSGANVLTF
>14|TRBJ1-6|TRBV5-1|TRBD1
TGCGCCAGCAGCCCTGGACAGGGCGGCTCACCCCTCCACTTT
CASSPGQGGSPLHF
>13|TRBJ2-7|TRBV18|-
TGTGCCAGCTCACCACCGGGCTCCTACGAGCAGTACTTC
CASSPPGSYEQYF
>12|TRBJ1-2|TRBV7-9|-
TGTGCCAGCAGCTTGGCCAATTATGGCTACACCTTC
CASSLANYGYTF
>18|TRBJ2-3|TRBV5-1|TRBD2
TGCGCCAGCAGCTTGGAAGGGACTAGCGACTCCACTTCAGATACGCAGTATTTT
CASSLEGTSDSTSDTQYF
>15|TRBJ1-1|TRBV28|TRBD1
TGTGCCAGCAGTTTACGGACAGGAGGAGGAACTGAAGCTTTCTTT
CASSLRTGGGTEAFF
>15|TRBJ2-1|TRBV5-5|-
TGTGCCAGCAGCTTGGCTGGCAGCTCCTACAATGAGCAGTTCTTC
CASSLAGSSYNEQFF
>15|TRBJ2-7|TRBV5-4|TRBD1
TGTGCCAGCAGCGAAGGGACAGGGATCCCCTACGAGCAGTACTTC
CASSEGTGIPYEQYF